This T cell receptor beta chain was sequenced for a study of blood T cell repertoires in COVID-19. The overall study: Sites across the United States, Italy and Spain contributed samples from acute and convalescent COVID-19. PBMCs, B-cell-depleted T cells, or T cells were the source of the cDNA or gDNA that made up the material.

Original processing methods: Reference gene primer amplification gave nucleated cell count estimates. Some clones are missing from TCRdb's copy, which holds only in-frame ones; the method was immunoSEQ multiplex PCR. V and J calls and clone size are as listed in that table; D and trimming were resolved from the DNA. This sample has over 200,000 clones, with under 90% found just once. The CDR3 spans 13 residues. V was shortened by 4 bases and J by 4 bases, with 6 bases between the two germline ends. The V gene's germline CDR1 is SGHKS and CDR2 YYEKEE (reference sequence). Followed over time, Seattle patients had been enrolled while infection was active.

The source of this sequence is a woman aged 80 or over with COVID-19, enrolled during active disease. This chain joins TRBV5-5 and TRBJ1-6; D is undetermined. The source material was peripheral blood. The CDR3 protein is CASSPSYNSPLHF. CDR3 sequence (DNA): TGTGCCAGCAGCCCCTCGTATAATTCACCCCTCCACTTT.